The 3 T cell receptor beta chains reported below all come from one sample, sequenced in a study of cytomegalovirus exposure and HLA in healthy donors. TCRdb keeps only in-frame clones here, not all; method: immunoSEQ multiplex PCR. The sample carries under 250,000 clones, roughly 83% recorded once. The specimen was PBMCs. These receptors originate from a woman aged 18-29 years in good health and CMV-seronegative.

V gene TRBV5-1 combines with J gene TRBJ2-7; TRBD2 agrees at 8 bases. Germline V CDR1 and CDR2: SGHRS, YFSETQ. CDR3 length: 15 amino acids. After removal of 4 bases from V and 2 bases from J, the junction contained 8 bases not matched to a gene. CDR3 sequence: CASSVTSGNPYEQYF. The CDR3 nucleotides read TGCGCCAGCAGCGTTACTAGCGGTAACCCCTACGAGCAGTACTTC.

The chain has TRBV18 and TRBJ2-7; 7 bases line up with TRBD1. This CDR3 comprises 14 residues. V gave up 3 bases and J gave up 3 bases; unmatched junction bases: 5. CDR1 and CDR2 (germline): KGHSH, LQKENI. This chain's CDR3 is CASSPRQGYYEQYF. The CDR3 nucleotides are TGTGCCAGCTCACCGAGACAGGGCTACTACGAGCAGTACTTC.

The chain has TRBV27 and TRBJ1-5; D might be TRBD1 (5 bases). Trimming stripped 6 bases from V and 2 bases from J, with 11 bases between. CDR3 length equals 14 residues. Germline V gives CDR1 MNHEY, CDR2 SMNVEV (reference sequence). The DNA for the CDR3 is TGTGCCAGCAGGCCAGGGCTGGGCAATCAGCCCCAGCATTTT. Its protein is CASRPGLGNQPQHF.